This is a list of T cell receptor beta chains from one sample in a study of blood T cell repertoires in COVID-19. The table came from immunoSEQ multiplex PCR; TCRdb's copy has only in-frame clones and leaves some out. The sample includes some 120,000 clones, roughly 90% of them seen just once. Sequenced sample: peripheral blood. The receptor set was obtained from a man in his sixties with COVID-19, enrolled during active disease. CDR3s include the opening cysteine and the closing phenylalanine or tryptophan. A D gene is named only where the DNA matches it firmly. Not all rows give a size; the values are once, few, many and, for expanded clones, a class.

>TRBJ2-1|once|TRBV5-1|TRBD1
CASRRTGLANEQFF
TGCGCCAGTAGACGGACAGGGTTAGCCAATGAGCAGTTCTTC
>TRBJ2-1|.|TRBV9|.
CASSVGPGGDEQFF
TGTGCCAGCAGCGTAGGACCGGGGGGCGATGAGCAGTTCTTC
>TRBJ1-1|.|TRBV5-5|TRBD1
CASSLPGGLTEAFF
TGTGCCAGCAGCTTACCAGGGGGTCTTACTGAAGCTTTCTTT
>TRBJ1-4|.|TRBV5-4|.
CASSLDREREKLFF
TGTGCCAGCAGCTTGGACAGGGAGAGGGAAAAACTGTTTTTT
>TRBJ2-7|.|TRBV5-1|.
CASSQGQPLYEQYF
TGCGCCAGCTCTCAGGGGCAGCCTCTCTACGAGCAGTACTTC
>TRBJ2-1|.|TRBV9|TRBD2
CASSVATSVDEQFF
TGTGCCAGCAGCGTAGCTACTAGCGTAGATGAGCAGTTCTTC
>TRBJ2-1|.|TRBV5-4|.
CASSRRGGGYNEQFF
TGTGCCAGCAGCCGCCGAGGGGGGGGTTACAATGAGCAGTTCTTC
>TRBJ2-5|.|TRBV19|TRBD2
CASSMGNSGGETQYF
TGTGCCAGTAGTATGGGTAATTCCGGGGGGGAGACCCAGTACTTC
>TRBJ1-2|.|TRBV28|.
CASSFSRGQLSGYTF
TGTGCCAGCAGTTTTTCTCGGGGACAACTCTCTGGCTACACCTTC
>TRBJ1-6|.|TRBV2|.
CASFMDTENSPLHF
TGTGCCAGCTTTATGGACACCGAAAATTCACCCCTCCACTTT
>TRBJ1-1|once|TRBV2|.
CASSEVGGTPTFF
TGTGCCAGCAGTGAAGTTGGAGGGACGCCAACTTTCTTT
>TRBJ2-5|.|TRBV6-5|.
CASSIQETQYF
TGTGCCAGCAGCATTCAAGAGACCCAGTACTTC
>TRBJ1-6|.|TRBV9|TRBD1
CASSVAPGQNSPLHF
TGTGCCAGCAGCGTGGCTCCGGGACAGAATTCACCCCTCCACTTT
>TRBJ1-1|.|TRBV5-1|TRBD1
CASRQTGGTEAFF
TGCGCCAGCAGGCAAACAGGGGGCACTGAAGCTTTCTTT
>TRBJ2-1|.|TRBV9|TRBD2
CASSAPTSGMSYNEQFF
TGTGCCAGCAGCGCTCCGACTAGCGGGATGAGCTACAATGAGCAGTTCTTC
>TRBJ2-7|.|TRBV16|TRBD2
CASTRRTSGPYEQYF
TGTGCCAGCACCCGACGGACTAGCGGGCCCTACGAGCAGTACTTC
>TRBJ1-5|.|TRBV12-3/TRBV12-4|.
CASTGSLNQPQHF
TGTGCCAGCACAGGCAGTCTAAATCAGCCCCAGCATTTT
>TRBJ2-7|.|TRBV27|TRBD1
CASSAGTGDYEQYF
TGTGCCAGCAGCGCCGGGACAGGAGACTACGAGCAGTACTTC
>TRBJ2-3|.|TRBV3-1/TRBV3-2|TRBD2
CASSQEGAGGPMVTDTQYF
TGTGCCAGCAGCCAAGAGGGCGCGGGAGGGCCTATGGTCACAGATACGCAGTATTTT
>TRBJ2-7|.|TRBV3-1/TRBV3-2|TRBD2
CASSQPSFGTSGYEQYF
TGTGCCAGCAGCCAACCTAGTTTCGGGACTAGCGGCTACGAGCAGTACTTC
>TRBJ1-1|.|TRBV30|.
CAWSVRVTEAFF
TGTGCCTGGAGTGTACGGGTCACTGAAGCTTTCTTT
>TRBJ2-7|.|TRBV27|.
CASSTPYEQYF
TGTGCCAGCAGTACTCCTTACGAGCAGTACTTC
>TRBJ2-7|.|TRBV24-1|.
CATMASGGGGYEQYF
TGTGCCACCATGGCATCAGGAGGAGGTGGGTACGAGCAGTACTTC
>TRBJ2-5|.|TRBV2|TRBD2
CASRERRLAGYQETQYF
TGTGCCAGCAGGGAGAGAAGACTAGCGGGCTACCAAGAGACCCAGTACTTC
>TRBJ2-2|.|TRBV4-1|TRBD2
CASSQPAGTRTTGELFF
TGCGCCAGCAGCCAGCCAGCAGGGACTAGGACCACCGGGGAGCTGTTTTTT
>TRBJ2-1|.|TRBV7-3|TRBD2
CASSSMSGRPYNEQFF
TGTGCCAGCAGCTCGATGAGCGGGAGGCCCTACAATGAGCAGTTCTTC
>TRBJ2-1|.|TRBV7-9|.
CASSLVLAAGYNEQFF
TGTGCCAGCAGCTTAGTATTAGCGGCGGGATACAATGAGCAGTTCTTC